This T cell receptor (beta chain) came from a study of blood T cell repertoires in COVID-19. Across the study: The samples span acute and convalescent COVID-19 from the United States, Italy and Spain. PBMCs, B-cell-depleted T cells, or T cells were the source of the cDNA or gDNA that made up the material.

The authors' processing: Estimation of nucleated cell counts was performed using reference gene primer amplification. Sequencing was performed with immunoSEQ multiplex PCR; in TCRdb, only in-frame clones are kept and a portion is missing. V and J calls and clone size are copied from that table; D and trimming were computed from the DNA. Of roughly 250,000 clones listed, under 95% were seen once; the top ten hold over 2%. Participants, roughly 18 to 100 years old, spanned about two dozen US areas. The CDR3 is 15 residues long. Germline loops: CDR1 LNHDA, CDR2 SQIVND (reference sequence). Trimming at V came to 5 bases and at J to 1 base, leaving 5 bases not matched to a gene.

This chain connects TRBV19 to TRBJ1-1, with 9 bases that match TRBD1. Sequencing input: PBMCs or T cells enriched from blood (not recorded which). The sequence was obtained from a woman in her forties with acute COVID-19. The CDR3 DNA reads as TGTGCCAGTAGTTCCCCGGGACAGGGGAACACTGAAGCTTTCTTT. This sequence encodes CASSSPGQGNTEAFF.